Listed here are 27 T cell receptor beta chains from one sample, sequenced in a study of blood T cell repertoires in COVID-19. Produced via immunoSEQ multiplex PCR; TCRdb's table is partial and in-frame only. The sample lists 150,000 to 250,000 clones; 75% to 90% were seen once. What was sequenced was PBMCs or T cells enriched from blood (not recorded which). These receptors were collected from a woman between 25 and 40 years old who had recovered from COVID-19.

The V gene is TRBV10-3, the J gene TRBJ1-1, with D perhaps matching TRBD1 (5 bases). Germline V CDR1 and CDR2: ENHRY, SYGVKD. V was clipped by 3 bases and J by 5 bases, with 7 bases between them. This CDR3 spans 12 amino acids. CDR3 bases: TGTGCCATCAGTGACAGGGCAACTGAAGCTTTCTTT. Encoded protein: CAISDRATEAFF.

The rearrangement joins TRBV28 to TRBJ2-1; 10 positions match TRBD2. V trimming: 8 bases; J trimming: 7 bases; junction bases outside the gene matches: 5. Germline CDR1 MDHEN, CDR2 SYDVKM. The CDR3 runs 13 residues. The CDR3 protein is CASASGSGNEQFF. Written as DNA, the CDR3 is TGTGCCAGCGCTAGCGGGAGTGGGAATGAGCAGTTCTTC.

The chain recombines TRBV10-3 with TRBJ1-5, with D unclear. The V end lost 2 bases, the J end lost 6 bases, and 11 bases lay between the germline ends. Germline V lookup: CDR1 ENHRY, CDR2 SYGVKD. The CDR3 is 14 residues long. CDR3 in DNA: TGTGCCATCAGTGAGACGGGGAGAGCTCAGCCCCAGCATTTT. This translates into CAISETGRAQPQHF.

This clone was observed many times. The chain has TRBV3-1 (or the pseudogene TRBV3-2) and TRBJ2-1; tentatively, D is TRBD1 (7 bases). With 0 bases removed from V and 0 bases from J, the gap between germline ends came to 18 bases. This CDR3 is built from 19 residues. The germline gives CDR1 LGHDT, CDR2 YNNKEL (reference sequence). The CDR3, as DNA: TGTGCCAGCAGCCAAGAGATCAGGGGGGCGGGAAGCTCCTACAATGAGCAGTTCTTC. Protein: CASSQEIRGAGSSYNEQFF.

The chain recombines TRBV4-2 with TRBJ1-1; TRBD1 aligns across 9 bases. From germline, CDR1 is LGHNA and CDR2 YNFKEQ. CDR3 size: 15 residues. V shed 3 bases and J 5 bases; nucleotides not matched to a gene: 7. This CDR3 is CASSHMDRGGTEAFF. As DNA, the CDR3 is TGTGCCAGCAGCCACATGGACAGGGGAGGGACTGAAGCTTTCTTT.

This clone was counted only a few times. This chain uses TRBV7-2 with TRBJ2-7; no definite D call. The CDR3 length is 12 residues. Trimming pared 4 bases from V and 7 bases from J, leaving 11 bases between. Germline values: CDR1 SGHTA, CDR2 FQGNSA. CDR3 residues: CASSYQVREQYF. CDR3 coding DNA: TGTGCCAGCAGCTACCAAGTGCGGGAGCAGTACTTC.

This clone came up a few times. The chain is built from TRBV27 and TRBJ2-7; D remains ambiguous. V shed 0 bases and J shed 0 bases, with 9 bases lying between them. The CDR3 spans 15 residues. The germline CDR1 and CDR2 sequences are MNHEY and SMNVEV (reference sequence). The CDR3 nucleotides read TGTGCCAGCAGTTTATCCATCTCTAGCTCCTACGAGCAGTACTTC. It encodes CASSLSISSSYEQYF.

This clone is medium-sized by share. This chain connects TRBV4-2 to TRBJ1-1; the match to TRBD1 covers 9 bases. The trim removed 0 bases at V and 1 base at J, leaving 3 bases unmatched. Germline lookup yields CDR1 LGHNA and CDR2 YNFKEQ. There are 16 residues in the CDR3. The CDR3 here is CASSQDPGQGNTEAFF. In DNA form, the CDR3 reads TGTGCCAGCAGCCAAGATCCGGGACAGGGGAACACTGAAGCTTTCTTT.

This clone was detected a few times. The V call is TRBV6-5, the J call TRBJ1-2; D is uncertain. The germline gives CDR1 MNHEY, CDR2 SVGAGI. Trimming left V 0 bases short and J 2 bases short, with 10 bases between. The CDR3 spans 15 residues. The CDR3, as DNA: TGTGCCAGCAGTTACTCGAGGAACAAGAACTATGGCTACACCTTC. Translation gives CASSYSRNKNYGYTF.

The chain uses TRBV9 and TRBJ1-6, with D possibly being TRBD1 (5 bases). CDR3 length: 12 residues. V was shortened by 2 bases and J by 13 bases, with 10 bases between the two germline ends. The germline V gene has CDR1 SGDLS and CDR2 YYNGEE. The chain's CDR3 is CASSVGLSPLHF. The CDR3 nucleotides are TGTGCCAGCAGCGTGGGACTTTCGCCCCTCCACTTT.

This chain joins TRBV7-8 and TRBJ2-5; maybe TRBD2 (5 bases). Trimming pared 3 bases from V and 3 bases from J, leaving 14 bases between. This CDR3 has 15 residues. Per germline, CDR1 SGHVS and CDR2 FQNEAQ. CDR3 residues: CASSLGAYRKETQYF. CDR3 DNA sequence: TGTGCCAGCAGCTTGGGAGCATACCGAAAAGAGACCCAGTACTTC.

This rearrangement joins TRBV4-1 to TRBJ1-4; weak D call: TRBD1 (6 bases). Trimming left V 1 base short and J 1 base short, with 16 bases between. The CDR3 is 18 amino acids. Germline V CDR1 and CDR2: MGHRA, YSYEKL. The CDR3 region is CASSQVGARDRTNEKLFF. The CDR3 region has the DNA TGCGCCAGCAGCCAAGTGGGGGCGAGGGATCGAACTAATGAAAAACTGTTTTTT.

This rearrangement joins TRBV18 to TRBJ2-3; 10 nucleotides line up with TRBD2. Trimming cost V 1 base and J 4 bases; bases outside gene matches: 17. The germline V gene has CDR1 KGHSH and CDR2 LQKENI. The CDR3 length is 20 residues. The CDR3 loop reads CASSPRPGLAGEGSPDTQYF. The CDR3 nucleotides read TGTGCCAGCTCACCACGCCCAGGTCTAGCGGGAGAGGGCTCCCCAGATACGCAGTATTTT. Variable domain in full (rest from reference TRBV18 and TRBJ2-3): NAGVMQNPRHLVRRRGQEARLRCSPMKGHSHVYWYRQLPEEGLKFMVYLQKENIIDESGMPKERFSAEFPKEGPSILRIQQVVRGDSAAYFCASSPRPGLAGEGSPDTQYFGPGTRLTVL.

CDR3 bases: TGTGCCAGCAGCTCACGACACCGGGATCCGAGTAACTATGGCTACACCTTC. Translated: CASSSRHRDPSNYGYTF. The chain employs TRBV7-2 and TRBJ1-2, with D hard to call. V was clipped by 4 bases and J by 1 base, with 19 bases between them. The CDR3 sequence is 17 residues long. Germline CDR1 reads SGHTA; CDR2 reads FQGNSA.

The CDR3: CATERPQGGYTF. The CDR3 DNA follows: TGTGCCACCGAAAGACCCCAGGGAGGCTACACCTTC. The V and J genes are TRBV10-3 and TRBJ1-2; a weak D match, TRBD1 (5 bases). The CDR3 sequence is 12 residues long. From germline, CDR1 is ENHRY and CDR2 SYGVKD. The V gene lost 10 bases and the J gene lost 8 bases, with 17 bases spanning the gap.

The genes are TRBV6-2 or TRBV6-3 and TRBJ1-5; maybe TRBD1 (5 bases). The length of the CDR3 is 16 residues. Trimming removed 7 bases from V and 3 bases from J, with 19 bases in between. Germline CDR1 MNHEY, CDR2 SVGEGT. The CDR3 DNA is TGTGCCAGCACCCCGAGGGACTCCTCTCCCAATCAGCCCCAGCATTTT. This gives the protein CASTPRDSSPNQPQHF.

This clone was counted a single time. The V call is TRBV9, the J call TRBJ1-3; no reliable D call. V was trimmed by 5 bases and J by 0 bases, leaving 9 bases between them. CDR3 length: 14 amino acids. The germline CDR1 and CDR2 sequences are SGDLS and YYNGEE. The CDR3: CASRQSFSGNTIYF. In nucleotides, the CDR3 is TGTGCCAGCAGACAATCCTTCTCTGGAAACACCATATATTTT.

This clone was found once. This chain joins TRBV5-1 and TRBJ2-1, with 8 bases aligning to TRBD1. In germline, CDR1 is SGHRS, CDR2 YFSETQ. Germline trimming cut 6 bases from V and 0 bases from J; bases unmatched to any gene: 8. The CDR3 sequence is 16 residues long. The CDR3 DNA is TGCGCCAGCACCAATTACAGGGGGAGCTCCTACAATGAGCAGTTCTTC. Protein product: CASTNYRGSSYNEQFF.

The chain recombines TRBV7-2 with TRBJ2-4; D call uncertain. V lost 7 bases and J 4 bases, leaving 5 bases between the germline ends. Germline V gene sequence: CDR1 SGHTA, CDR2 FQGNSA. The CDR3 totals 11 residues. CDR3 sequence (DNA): TGTGCCAGCACCCAGAAAAACATTCAGTACTTC. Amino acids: CASTQKNIQYF.

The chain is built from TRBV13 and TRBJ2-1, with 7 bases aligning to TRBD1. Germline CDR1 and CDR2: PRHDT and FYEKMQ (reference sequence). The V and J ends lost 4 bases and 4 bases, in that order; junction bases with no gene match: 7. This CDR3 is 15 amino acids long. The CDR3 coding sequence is TGTGCCAGCAGCTCCCCGGGACAGCAATACAATGAGCAGTTCTTC. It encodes CASSSPGQQYNEQFF.

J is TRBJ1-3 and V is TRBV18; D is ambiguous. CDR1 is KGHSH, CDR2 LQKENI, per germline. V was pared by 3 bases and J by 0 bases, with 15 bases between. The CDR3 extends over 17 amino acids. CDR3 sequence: CASSPRSRTSSGNTIYF. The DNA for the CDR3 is TGTGCCAGCTCACCCCGGAGTCGAACCTCCTCTGGAAACACCATATATTTT.

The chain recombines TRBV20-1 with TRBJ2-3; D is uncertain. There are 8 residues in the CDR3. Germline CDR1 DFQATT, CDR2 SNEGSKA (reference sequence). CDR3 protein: CPLNTQYF. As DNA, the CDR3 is TGCCCTCTAAATACGCAGTATTTT.

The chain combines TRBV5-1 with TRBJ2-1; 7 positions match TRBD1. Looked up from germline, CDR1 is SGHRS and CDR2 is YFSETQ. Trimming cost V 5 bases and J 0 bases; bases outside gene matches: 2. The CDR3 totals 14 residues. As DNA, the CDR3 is TGCGCCAGCAGATCAGGGGGCTCCTACAATGAGCAGTTCTTC. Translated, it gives CASRSGGSYNEQFF. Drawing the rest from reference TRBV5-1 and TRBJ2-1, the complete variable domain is KAGVTQTPRYLIKTRGQQVTLSCSPISGHRSVSWYQQTPGQGLQFLFEYFSETQRNKGNFPGRFSGRQFSNSRSEMNVSTLELGDSALYLCASRSGGSYNEQFFGPGTRLTVL.

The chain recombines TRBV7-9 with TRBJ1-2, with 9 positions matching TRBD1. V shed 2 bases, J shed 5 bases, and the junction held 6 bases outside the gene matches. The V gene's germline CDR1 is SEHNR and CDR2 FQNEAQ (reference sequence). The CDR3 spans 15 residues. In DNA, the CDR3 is TGTGCCAGCAGCTTAAAGACAGGGGGAGAATATGGCTACACCTTC. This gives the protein CASSLKTGGEYGYTF.

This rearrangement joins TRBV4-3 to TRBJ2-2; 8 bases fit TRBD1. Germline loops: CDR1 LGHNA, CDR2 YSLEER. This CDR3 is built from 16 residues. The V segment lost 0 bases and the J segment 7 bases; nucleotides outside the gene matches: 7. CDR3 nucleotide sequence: TGCGCCAGCAGCCAAGATTACGCGACAGGGGTCGGGGAGCTGTTTTTT. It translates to CASSQDYATGVGELFF.

The DNA of the CDR3 is TGTGCCAGTAGTATAGACCAGGGGGCCCCGAACACTGAAGCTTTCTTT. This encodes CASSIDQGAPNTEAFF. The chain uses TRBV19 and TRBJ1-1; 8 nucleotides line up with TRBD1. The CDR3 spans 16 residues. The J segment lost 1 base and the V segment lost 0 bases, leaving 4 bases of the junction unmatched. CDR1 LNHDA and CDR2 SQIVND come from the germline V gene (reference sequence).

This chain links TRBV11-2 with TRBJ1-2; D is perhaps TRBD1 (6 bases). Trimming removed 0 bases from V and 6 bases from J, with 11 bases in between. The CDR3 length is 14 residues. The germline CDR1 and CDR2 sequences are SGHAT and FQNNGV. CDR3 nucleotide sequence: TGTGCCAGCAGCTTAGATCGGGGGGCCAATGGCTACACCTTC. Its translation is CASSLDRGANGYTF.